The 19 T cell receptor beta chains below all came from one sample that was sequenced in a study of CD4+ T cells in melanoma. Assay used: immunoSEQ multiplex PCR; TCRdb lists only in-frame clones, some missing. Of more than 110,000 clones listed, around nine tenths are singletons. The receptor source for this set is a human donor with melanoma.

This rearrangement joins TRBV13 to TRBJ2-7, with TRBD1 as a possible D gene (7 bases). This CDR3 is 15 amino acids long. V shed 5 bases and J shed 0 bases, with 14 bases lying between them. Germline V gives CDR1 PRHDT, CDR2 FYEKMQ (reference sequence). In DNA, the CDR3 is TGTGCCAGCAGCGCGGAGGGACAGAGCTCCTACGAGCAGTACTTC. Translating gives CASSAEGQSSYEQYF.

The gene calls are TRBV5-1 and TRBJ1-1; D gene unclear. V gave up 4 bases and J gave up 0 bases, with 7 bases separating them. The CDR3 has 13 amino acids. Looked up from germline, CDR1 is SGHRS and CDR2 is YFSETQ. The CDR3 spells CASSNGMNTEAFF. In DNA, the CDR3 is TGCGCCAGCAGCAACGGGATGAACACTGAAGCTTTCTTT.

The V and J genes are TRBV6-1 and TRBJ1-6; D possibly corresponds to TRBD1 (5 bases). The CDR3 runs 12 residues. Germline loops: CDR1 MNHNS, CDR2 SASEGT. V was pared by 9 bases and J by 8 bases, with 11 bases between. The CDR3 DNA is TGTGCCAGTACAGGAGGGGATTCACCCCTCCACTTT. Its translation is CASTGGDSPLHF.

The chain links TRBV18 to TRBJ2-7; the D is unclear. The germline CDR1 and CDR2 sequences are KGHSH and LQKENI. CDR3 length: 12 amino acids. Between the trimmed V and J ends, which lost 3 bases and 7 bases, there was a span of 10 bases. This chain's CDR3 is CASSPGTAEQYF. The CDR3 nucleotides are TGTGCCAGCTCACCCGGAACGGCTGAGCAGTACTTC. Filled out from reference TRBV18 and TRBJ2-7, the complete variable domain reads NAGVMQNPRHLVRRRGQEARLRCSPMKGHSHVYWYRQLPEEGLKFMVYLQKENIIDESGMPKERFSAEFPKEGPSILRIQQVVRGDSAAYFCASSPGTAEQYFGPGTRLTVT.

The genes are TRBV19 and TRBJ2-6; unclear D gene. Per the germline V gene, CDR1 is LNHDA and CDR2 is SQIVND (reference sequence). This CDR3 region has 18 residues. Trimming took off 6 bases at V and 0 bases at J, with 18 bases between the two ends. Here the CDR3 DNA reads TGTGCCAGTAGCGACCCCTTACAGCACATCTCTGGGGCCAACGTCCTGACTTTC. Translating gives CASSDPLQHISGANVLTF.

The rearrangement links TRBV7-8 to TRBJ1-1, with D tentatively TRBD1 (5 bases). Trimming cost V 5 bases and J 1 base, with 11 bases left between them. The CDR3 loop spans 14 amino acids. Germline V gene data show CDR1 as SGHVS and CDR2 as FQNEAQ. This CDR3 reads CASSTTTGNTEAFF. CDR3 DNA sequence: TGTGCCAGCAGCACGACCACAGGGAACACTGAAGCTTTCTTT.

Written as DNA, the CDR3 is TGTGCCAGCACGGAGAACACTGAAGCTTTCTTT. Translating gives CASTENTEAFF. This chain connects TRBV6-1 to TRBJ1-1, with D unresolved. The CDR3 covers 11 residues. Germline CDR1 MNHNS, CDR2 SASEGT. Trimming shortened V by 7 bases and J by 1 base, and 4 bases separated the two germline ends.

A remark on this clone: Other DNA sequences in this specimen translate into the identical CDR3. This chain uses TRBV7-3 with TRBJ2-2, with 9 bases lining up with TRBD2. Trimming removed 2 bases from V and 5 bases from J; junction bases left unmatched: 3. Germline V gene data show CDR1 as SGHTA and CDR2 as FQGTGA. The CDR3 covers 15 residues. The CDR3 loop is CASSLGSGGTGELFF. CDR3 nucleotide sequence: TGTGCCAGCAGCTTAGGAAGCGGGGGGACCGGGGAGCTGTTTTTT.

This clone was picked up one time. This chain links TRBV5-6 with TRBJ1-3, with 7 nucleotides matching TRBD1. Per germline, CDR1 SGHDT and CDR2 YYEEEE. With V trimmed by 4 bases and J by 8 bases, 6 bases remained unmatched. The CDR3 sequence is 13 residues long. The CDR3 loop reads CASSGQERDTIYF. The CDR3 DNA sequence: TGTGCCAGCAGCGGACAGGAAAGAGACACCATATATTTT. The complete variable domain, with remaining parts taken from reference TRBV5-6 and TRBJ1-3, reads DAGVTQSPTHLIKTRGQQVTLRCSPKSGHDTVSWYQQALGQGPQFIFQYYEEEERQRGNFPDRFSGHQFPNYSSELNVNALLLGDSALYLCASSGQERDTIYFGEGSWLTVV.

The chain uses TRBV5-6 and TRBJ2-3, with D possibly TRBD1 on 5 matching bases. Per germline, CDR1 SGHDT and CDR2 YYEEEE. The ends were cut back, 1 base at V and 4 bases at J, with 13 bases in the middle. The CDR3 has 15 residues. The DNA for the CDR3 is TGTGCCAGCAGCTTGTTTCAGGGTCGCGCAGATACGCAGTATTTT. Protein: CASSLFQGRADTQYF.

The chain combines TRBV5-1 with TRBJ1-1, with D perhaps matching TRBD1 (5 bases). CDR3 size: 15 residues. V lost 1 base and J 5 bases, leaving 15 bases between the germline ends. The germline V gene has CDR1 SGHRS and CDR2 YFSETQ. The CDR3 region has the DNA TGCGCCAGCAGCTTGCTCAGGGTCGGTGGGACTGAAGCTTTCTTT. It specifies CASSLLRVGGTEAFF.

This sequence joins TRBV5-1 and TRBJ1-1, with a tentative D call TRBD1 (5 bases). Germline-derived CDR1 and CDR2 are SGHRS and YFSETQ. The ends were cut back, 2 bases at V and 10 bases at J, with 12 bases in the middle. The CDR3 extends over 12 amino acids. The CDR3 protein is CASSFQGYAAFF. The CDR3 nucleotides are TGCGCCAGCAGCTTCCAGGGATATGCAGCTTTCTTT.

The chain carries TRBV2 and TRBJ1-6; D is undetermined. The germline V gene has CDR1 SNHLY and CDR2 FYNNEI. This CDR3 contains 15 residues. Trimming removed 6 bases at V and 9 bases at J, with 18 bases between. The CDR3 region is CASRRSLGSSSPLHF. The CDR3 DNA reads as TGTGCCAGCAGACGTTCTCTGGGGTCTTCTTCACCCCTCCACTTT.

The gene calls are TRBV5-1 and TRBJ2-1; 8 bases line up with TRBD1. The CDR3 extends over 15 amino acids. From germline, CDR1 is SGHRS and CDR2 YFSETQ. Unmatched junction bases numbered 2, after V lost 1 base and J lost 2 bases. The CDR3: CASSLLDRAYNEQFF. In DNA form, the CDR3 reads TGCGCCAGCAGCTTGCTGGACAGGGCCTACAATGAGCAGTTCTTC.

The chain has TRBV4-1 and TRBJ2-5; 8 bases are a match to TRBD2. This CDR3 has 15 residues. Germline V gene sequence: CDR1 MGHRA, CDR2 YSYEKL. Trimming removed 1 base from V and 7 bases from J; junction bases left unmatched: 8. The CDR3 nucleotides are TGCGCCAGCAGCCAAGGGCTAGCGGGCGCGGCGACCCAGTACTTC. Protein sequence: CASSQGLAGAATQYF.

This chain links TRBV5-1 with TRBJ1-6; D not resolved. The CDR3 covers 16 residues. CDR1 and CDR2 (germline): SGHRS, YFSETQ. V gave up 0 bases and J gave up 0 bases, with 7 bases separating them. The CDR3 here is CASSLGVSSYNSPLHF. CDR3 in DNA: TGCGCCAGCAGCTTGGGGGTGAGCTCCTATAATTCACCCCTCCACTTT.

The chain combines TRBV5-1 with TRBJ2-3; D possibly corresponds to TRBD2 (6 bases). The V gene lost 0 bases and the J gene lost 6 bases, with 20 bases spanning the gap. This CDR3 is built from 17 residues. Germline V gene lookup returns CDR1 SGHRS and CDR2 YFSETQ. The CDR3 region has the DNA TGCGCCAGCAGCTTGGGAGGGGCGGGGCCACCACACGATACGCAGTATTTT. It yields the protein CASSLGGAGPPHDTQYF. The variable domain in full, with the rest retrieved from reference TRBV5-1 and TRBJ2-3, is KAGVTQTPRYLIKTRGQQVTLSCSPISGHRSVSWYQQTPGQGLQFLFEYFSETQRNKGNFPGRFSGRQFSNSRSEMNVSTLELGDSALYLCASSLGGAGPPHDTQYFGPGTRLTVL.

The CDR3 nucleotides are TGCGCCAGCGTGGGGGAAGAGGCTTTCTTT. It is translated as CASVGEEAFF. V is TRBV10-1 and J is TRBJ1-1, with TRBD1 as a possible D gene (5 bases). Germline CDR1 reads WNHNN; CDR2 reads SYGVQD (reference sequence). This CDR3 comprises 10 residues. With 8 bases removed from V and 11 bases from J, the gap between germline ends came to 12 bases.

This sequence joins TRBV10-2 and TRBJ2-3, with 7 nucleotides matching TRBD1. Losses at the gene ends were 4 bases for V and 3 bases for J; bases not matched to a gene: 7. Per germline, CDR1 WSHSY and CDR2 SAAADI. The CDR3 sequence is 15 residues long. This CDR3 is CASSGGGWGTDTQYF. In DNA, the CDR3 is TGCGCCAGCAGTGGAGGGGGCTGGGGAACAGATACGCAGTATTTT.